This entry describes one T cell receptor (beta chain). Its target is unknown. The sample comes from a study of shared clonotypes between healthy human individuals. With 5 bases removed from V and 0 bases from J, the gap between germline ends came to 13 bases. The CDR3 sequence is 16 residues long. Germline-derived CDR1 and CDR2 are LNHDA and SQIVND (reference sequence). Deep-level assay runs were performed. Method: immunoSEQ multiplex PCR; TCRdb's copy keeps in-frame clones and lacks some. Found here are roughly 1,500,000 clones, approximately 98.5% of them singletons; the top ten hold about 0.34%. Study outcomes and limitations: Clonotypes shared by all four donors outscored non-shared clonotypes in generation probability.

The sequence was obtained from a man aged 25-45 years in good health. Sequencing used naive CD4+ T cells sorted from blood. As for subset: CD45RA+ positively selected. The chain employs TRBV19 and TRBJ2-2, with unresolved D. The CDR3 region has the DNA TGTGCCAGTAGTCCGGGCGCTGCGGCGAACACCGGGGAGCTGTTTTTT. Amino acids: CASSPGAAANTGELFF.